This T cell receptor (beta chain) was obtained from a study of blood T cells in healthy people across ages. The authors ran a second PCR of roughly 6 to 12 cycles using a sample-barcoded 5' primer and a J-beta primer mix. TCRdb passed the 5' RACE reads through MiXCR, listing each CDR3 protein once. The data show more than 650,000 distinct CDR3 sequences, about 48% seen once. Whole-study results and caveats: The study could not conclusively compare naive and antigen-experienced cells, given its unsorted PBMCs.

On this clonotype: Its target is unknown.

Germline V lookup: CDR1 DFQATT, CDR2 SNEGSKA (reference sequence). The CDR3 is 16 amino acids. Sequencing was done on a sample of blood. The sequence was collected from a man at least 80 years old in good health. V gene TRBV20-1 combines with J gene TRBJ2-5; TRBD1 aligns across 11 bases. The J call may be incorrect, as the DNA end agrees better with TRBJ2-7. CDR3 protein: CSARDPGQGGSYEQYF. The CDR3 nucleotides are TGCAGTGCTAGAGATCCGGGACAGGGGGGAAGTTACGAGCAGTACTTC.